This T cell receptor (beta chain) comes out of a study of T cells after yellow fever vaccination. Study results and caveats: CD4 and CD8 compartments shared a small share of clonotypes. Most clones from primary vaccination were detected again post-booster (about 96% CD4, 88% CD8).

The TCR cDNA carried a universal primer site and UMIs from 5'RACE template switching. From the 5' RACE reads, TCRdb called clonotypes with MiXCR, one entry per CDR3 protein. The sample holds 300,000 to 350,000 distinct CDR3 sequences, over 8.5% seen once. Of note for this clonotype: Antigen unknown.

CDR1 is SGHTA, CDR2 FQGNSA, per germline. The V segment lost 4 bases and the J segment 5 bases; nucleotides outside the gene matches: 8. The CDR3 consists of 15 residues. The chain carries TRBV7-2 and TRBJ2-3; 8 positions agree with TRBD2. This sequence was found in a young man who received the YFV17D yellow fever vaccine. The input for sequencing was CD4+ T cells sorted from PBMCs, taken 45 days after the yellow fever booster vaccination. The CDR3 coding sequence is TGTGCCAGCAGCTCGTGGGGTAGCGGGGAAGATACGCAGTATTTT. Its protein is CASSSWGSGEDTQYF.